Sequencing of this T cell receptor beta chain was carried out in a study of T cell responses to AZD1222 COVID-19 vaccine. The table came from immunoSEQ multiplex PCR; TCRdb's copy has only in-frame clones and leaves some out. The sample contains about 210,000 clones, roughly 94% of which appear only once. The TCR originated in an adult who received the MenACWY meningococcal vaccine as a control. Sequences were derived from peripheral blood, sampled 28 days after the second dose of the MenACWY control vaccine.

Here the CDR3 reads CASSEQGAGNTIYF. CDR3 coding DNA: TGTGCCAGCAGTGAACAAGGGGCTGGAAACACCATATATTTT. The chain employs TRBV2 and TRBJ1-3, with D tentatively TRBD1 (5 bases). Trimming stripped 2 bases from V and 2 bases from J, with 7 bases between. This CDR3 spans 14 amino acids. From germline, CDR1 is SNHLY and CDR2 FYNNEI.